This is a list of T cell receptor beta chains from one sample in a study of T cells in Graves' hyperthyroidism and ophthalmopathy. TCRdb re-analysed the multiplex PCR reads in MiXCR, keeping a single row per CDR3 protein. This table has fewer than 550,000 distinct CDR3 sequences, 15% to 18% appearing once. Source material: blood. The origin of the receptors is a young woman with Graves' hyperthyroidism. Each CDR3 is given with its conserved first and last residue. The D gene is left open where the match is weak. Size tells how often a clone was seen (once, few, many) or the class of an expanded clone, and some rows leave it out.

size	D	J	V	DNA	CDR3
NA	NA	TRBJ1-1	TRBV6-2/TRBV6-3	TGTGCCAGCAGTCAACAGGCGACGATAACTGAAGCTTTCTTT	CASSQQATITEAFF
many	TRBD2	TRBJ2-1	TRBV6-1	TGTGCCAGCAGCACCGGGACTAGCGGACCCAATGAGCAGTTCTTC	CASSTGTSGPNEQFF
NA	TRBD1	TRBJ2-5	TRBV27	TGTGCCAGCAGTTTAGCAGGGGGCTGGGAGACCCAGTACTTC	CASSLAGGWETQYF
NA	TRBD1	TRBJ2-1	TRBV7-2	TGTGCCAGCAGCTACCGGACAGGGGGATCGGTTGAGCAGTTCTTC	CASSYRTGGSVEQFF
NA	NA	TRBJ2-7	TRBV4-1	TGCGCCAGCAGCCAAGACGGTACAGGATTATACGAGCAGTACTTC	CASSQDGTGLYEQYF
NA	NA	TRBJ1-1	TRBV19	TGTGCCAGTATTGGACAGTCGAACACTGAAGCTTTCTTT	CASIGQSNTEAFF
NA	NA	TRBJ2-7	TRBV6-1	TGTGCCAGCAGCATACAGGGAGACGAGCAGTACTTC	CASSIQGDEQYF
NA	NA	TRBJ1-3	TRBV4-1	TGCGCCAGCAGCCAAGAGGACCAGGGCGGAAACACCATATATTTT	CASSQEDQGGNTIYF
NA	NA	TRBJ1-5	TRBV4-1	TGCGCCAGCAGCCAAGTAATCCTCGGGAATCAGCCCCAGCATTTT	CASSQVILGNQPQHF
NA	NA	TRBJ1-2	TRBV4-3	TGCGCCAGCAGCCAAGAATCCGCAGGGGACTATGGCTACACCTTC	CASSQESAGDYGYTF
NA	NA	TRBJ1-1	TRBV4-3	TGCGCCAGCAGCCAAGATCTCCGGATTACTGAAGCTTTCTTT	CASSQDLRITEAFF
few	TRBD2	TRBJ2-7	TRBV7-2	TGTGCCAGCAGCTTCCAGGGAGGGACCTACGAGCAGTACTTC	CASSFQGGTYEQYF
few	TRBD1	TRBJ1-4	TRBV12-3/TRBV12-4	TGTGCCAGCAGACAGGGGGCAACTAATGAAAAACTGTTTTTT	CASRQGATNEKLFF
many	NA	TRBJ1-5	TRBV28	TGTGCCATTCGTTCCGTTAGCAATCAGCCCCAGCATTTT	CAIRSVSNQPQHF
many	NA	TRBJ1-6	TRBV2	TGTGCCAGCAGTGAAGATGGGGTCTTGACACCCCTCCACTTT	CASSEDGVLTPLHF
many	NA	TRBJ2-7	TRBV28	TGTGCCAGCAGCAAACAGGGCTACGAGCAGTACTTC	CASSKQGYEQYF
few	TRBD1	TRBJ1-2	TRBV19	TGTGCCAGTAGTCGTCCCGGGACAGGGTCGGACTATGGCTACACCTTC	CASSRPGTGSDYGYTF
once	TRBD1	TRBJ2-4	TRBV12-3/TRBV12-4	TGTGCCAGCAGTCCGCAGGGGGCGCCGAAAAACATTCAGTACTTC	CASSPQGAPKNIQYF
NA	TRBD2	TRBJ2-1	TRBV28	TGTGCCAGCATGGGAGCGGGGACGTTGAATGAGCAGTTCTTC	CASMGAGTLNEQFF
few	NA	TRBJ2-4	TRBV7-9	TGTGCCAGCAGCCCCGGTGGAGGGATGTCCCAATATGACGGCATTCAGTACTTC	CASSPGGGMSQYDGIQYF
NA	NA	TRBJ2-2	TRBV9	TGTGCCAGCAGCGAAAACAGGGGCGGGGGACTAACGAACACCGGGGAGCTGTTTTTT	CASSENRGGGLTNTGELFF
NA	NA	TRBJ2-2	TRBV5-6	TGTGCCAGCAGCTTCCGGCGGGGACGCAACACCGGGGAGCTGTTTTTT	CASSFRRGRNTGELFF
many	TRBD2	TRBJ2-5	TRBV3-1	TGTGCCAGCAGCCCCGGGACTAGCGGGAAAGAGACCCAGTACTTC	CASSPGTSGKETQYF
NA	TRBD2	TRBJ2-3	TRBV20-1	TGCAGTGCTAGAGGGACTAGCGGGAGAGTAACAGATACGCAGTATTTT	CSARGTSGRVTDTQYF
few	NA	TRBJ2-3	TRBV29-1	TGCAGCGTAGGACTGCTCAACCGGGTGACAGATACGCAGTATTTT	CSVGLLNRVTDTQYF
few	NA	TRBJ1-3	TRBV5-5	TGTGCCAGCAGCTTGGCCGGGTTCTCTGGAAACACCATATATTTT	CASSLAGFSGNTIYF
NA	TRBD1	TRBJ2-3	TRBV6-1	TGTGCCAGCAGCCTGGGGACAGCCCTTTGGGGTACGCAGTATTTT	CASSLGTALWGTQYF
many	NA	TRBJ2-1	TRBV11-2	TGTGCCAGCAGACTCAGGGAAATTAGTTACAATGAGCAGTTCTTC	CASRLREISYNEQFF
NA	TRBD1	TRBJ1-2	TRBV28	TGTGCCAGCAGTTCCCCAGGGGGCTGGAACTATGGCTACACCTTC	CASSSPGGWNYGYTF
many	TRBD1	TRBJ1-2	TRBV29-1	TGCAGCGGGGGCAACAGGGGGCGCCTTGACGGCTACACCTTC	CSGGNRGRLDGYTF
NA	NA	TRBJ1-5	TRBV7-9	TGTGCCAGCAGCTTCCCGGGGCAGGGTAATCAGCCCCAGCATTTT	CASSFPGQGNQPQHF
many	NA	TRBJ2-7	TRBV7-9	TGTGCCAGCAGCTTGGTCCTAGCGATGAACGAGCAGTACTTC	CASSLVLAMNEQYF
many	NA	TRBJ1-1	TRBV2	TGTGCCAGCAATCGAGCGAGCACTGAAGCTTTCTTT	CASNRASTEAFF
many	NA	TRBJ2-7	TRBV19	TGTGCCAGTAGTTCGCGATCTACAGGGAGCTACGAGCAGTACTTC	CASSSRSTGSYEQYF
few	NA	TRBJ2-2	TRBV6-1	TGTGCCAGCAGTGAACGGGGGTACGACACCGGGGAGCTGTTTTTT	CASSERGYDTGELFF
NA	NA	TRBJ2-2	TRBV24-1	TGTGCCACCAGTGGTCCAGGGGACACCGGGGAGCTGTTTTTT	CATSGPGDTGELFF
many	NA	TRBJ2-5	TRBV20-1	TGCAGTGCTAGACCCCGGCTCCTAGCGTTCGCAGAGACCCAGTACTTC	CSARPRLLAFAETQYF
NA	TRBD2	TRBJ2-1	TRBV6-1	TGTGCCAGCATGCCACTAGCGGGCCAATACAATGAGCAGTTCTTC	CASMPLAGQYNEQFF
once	NA	TRBJ2-7	TRBV15	TGTGCCACCAGCAGAGAGTCGGCAGGGGCAGCCTACGAGCAGTACTTC	CATSRESAGAAYEQYF
many	TRBD1	TRBJ2-7	TRBV28	TGTGCCAGCAGTTTGTCTACAGGGGAGACCTACGAGCAGTACTTC	CASSLSTGETYEQYF
many	TRBD1	TRBJ2-7	TRBV29-1	TGCAGCGTTGAAGGAGGACAGGGTTCCTACGAGCAGTACTTC	CSVEGGQGSYEQYF
NA	TRBD2	TRBJ2-2	TRBV4-1	TGCGCCAGCAGCCAAGATCTGGCTAGCGGGAGAGTCGGCACCGGGGAGCTGTTTTTT	CASSQDLASGRVGTGELFF
NA	TRBD1	TRBJ1-3	TRBV10-3	TGTGCCATCAGCGGACAGGGGGCGAACACCATATATTTT	CAISGQGANTIYF
many	NA	TRBJ2-7	TRBV24-1	TGTGCCACCAGTGCAGGGGAGGAGCAGTACTTC	CATSAGEEQYF
NA	NA	TRBJ2-6	TRBV3-1	TGTGCCAGCAGCACCAGACAGAACTCTGGGGCCAACGTCCTGACTTTC	CASSTRQNSGANVLTF
few	NA	TRBJ1-2	TRBV27	TGTGCCAGCAGTGGGGACGGATCCTCCTATGGCTACACCTTC	CASSGDGSSYGYTF
NA	NA	TRBJ1-3	TRBV5-6	TGTGCCAGCAGCCTGATGGGCTCTGGAAACACCATATATTTT	CASSLMGSGNTIYF
NA	NA	TRBJ1-4	TRBV13	TGTGCCAGCAGCTTCAGGTTCTCAAATGAAAAACTGTTTTTT	CASSFRFSNEKLFF
NA	TRBD1	TRBJ1-1	TRBV29-1	TGCAGCGCTATCGACAGGGGGCAGGGCGAAGCTTTCTTT	CSAIDRGQGEAFF
few	TRBD1	TRBJ2-5	TRBV4-1	TGCGCCAGCAGCCAAGATAGGGACAGACACCCACCTAGGACCCAGTACTTC	CASSQDRDRHPPRTQYF